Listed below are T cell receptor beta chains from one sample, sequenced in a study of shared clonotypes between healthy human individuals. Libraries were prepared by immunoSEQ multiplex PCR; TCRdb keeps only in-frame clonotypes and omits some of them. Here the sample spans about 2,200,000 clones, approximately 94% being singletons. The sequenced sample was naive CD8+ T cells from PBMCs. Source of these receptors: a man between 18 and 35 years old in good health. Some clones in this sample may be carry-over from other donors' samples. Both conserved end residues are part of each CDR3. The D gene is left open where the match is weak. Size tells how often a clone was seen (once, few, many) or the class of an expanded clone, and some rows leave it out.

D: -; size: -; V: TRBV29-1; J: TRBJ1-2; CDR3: CSVRTTFWDYGYTF; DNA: TGCAGCGTACGGACTACCTTTTGGGACTATGGCTACACCTTC
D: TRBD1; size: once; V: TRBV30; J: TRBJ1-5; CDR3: CAWSHRGSNQPQHF; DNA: TGTGCCTGGAGCCACAGGGGGTCCAATCAGCCCCAGCATTTT
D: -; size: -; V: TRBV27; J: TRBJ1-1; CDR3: CASSNRVNTEAFF; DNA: TGTGCCAGCAGCAACAGGGTCAACACTGAAGCTTTCTTT
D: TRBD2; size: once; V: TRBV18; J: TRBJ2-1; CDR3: CASSPPGIAGIYNEQFF; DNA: TGTGCCAGCTCACCACCGGGGATAGCGGGAATCTACAATGAGCAGTTCTTC
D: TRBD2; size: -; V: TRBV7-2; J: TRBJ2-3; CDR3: CASSYWAGVTTDTQYF; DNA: TGTGCCAGCAGCTATTGGGCGGGAGTAACCACAGATACGCAGTATTTT
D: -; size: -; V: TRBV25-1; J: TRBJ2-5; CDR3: CASSVRGGQETQYF; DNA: TGTGCCAGCAGTGTTAGGGGGGGACAAGAGACCCAGTACTTC
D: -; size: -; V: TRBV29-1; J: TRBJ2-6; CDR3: CSVEFAEPNSGANVLTF; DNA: TGCAGCGTTGAATTCGCAGAACCTAACTCTGGGGCCAACGTCCTGACTTTC
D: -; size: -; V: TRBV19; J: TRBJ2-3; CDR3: CASSADSTDTQYF; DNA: TGTGCCAGTAGTGCGGACTCCACAGATACGCAGTATTTT
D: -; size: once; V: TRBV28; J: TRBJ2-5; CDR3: CASSLRAGRETQYF; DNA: TGTGCCAGCAGTTTGAGGGCGGGAAGAGAGACCCAGTACTTC
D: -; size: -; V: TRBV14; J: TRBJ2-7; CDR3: CASSPWDSNYEQYF; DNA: TGTGCCAGCAGCCCTTGGGACTCGAACTACGAGCAGTACTTC
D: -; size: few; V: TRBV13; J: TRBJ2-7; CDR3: CASSFPTREQYF; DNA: TGTGCCAGCAGCTTCCCGACCAGGGAGCAGTACTTC
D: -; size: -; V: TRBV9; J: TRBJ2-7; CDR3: CASGVASFDEQYF; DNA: TGTGCCAGCGGTGTGGCCTCATTTGACGAGCAGTACTTC
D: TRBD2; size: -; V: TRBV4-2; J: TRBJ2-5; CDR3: CASSRGLAGGETQYF; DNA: TGTGCCAGCAGCCGAGGCCTGGCGGGAGGAGAGACCCAGTACTTC
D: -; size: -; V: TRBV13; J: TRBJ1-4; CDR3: CASSVRGRAVNEKLFF; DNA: TGTGCCAGCAGCGTAAGAGGGAGGGCCGTTAATGAAAAACTGTTTTTT
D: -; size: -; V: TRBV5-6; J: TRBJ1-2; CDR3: CASSWDTNYGYTF; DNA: TGTGCCAGCAGCTGGGACACCAACTATGGCTACACCTTC
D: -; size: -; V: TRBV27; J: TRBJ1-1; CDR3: CASSLFGQREAFF; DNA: TGTGCCAGCAGTTTATTCGGACAGAGAGAAGCTTTCTTT
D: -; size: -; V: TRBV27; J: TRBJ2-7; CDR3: CASSLGWNSYEQYF; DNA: TGTGCCAGCAGTTTAGGGTGGAACTCCTACGAGCAGTACTTC
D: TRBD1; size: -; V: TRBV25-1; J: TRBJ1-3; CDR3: CASSLQGAFGNTIYF; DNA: TGTGCCAGCAGTCTACAGGGGGCGTTTGGAAACACCATATATTTT